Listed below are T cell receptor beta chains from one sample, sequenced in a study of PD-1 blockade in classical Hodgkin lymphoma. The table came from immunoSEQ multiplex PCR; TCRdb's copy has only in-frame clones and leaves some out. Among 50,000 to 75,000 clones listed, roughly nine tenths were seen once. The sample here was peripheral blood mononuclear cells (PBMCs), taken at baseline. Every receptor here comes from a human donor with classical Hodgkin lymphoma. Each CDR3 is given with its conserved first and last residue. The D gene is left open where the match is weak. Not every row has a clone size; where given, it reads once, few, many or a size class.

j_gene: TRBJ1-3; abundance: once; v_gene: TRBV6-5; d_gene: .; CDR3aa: CASSYSSGNTIYF; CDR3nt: TGTGCCAGCAGTTACAGCTCTGGAAACACCATATATTTT
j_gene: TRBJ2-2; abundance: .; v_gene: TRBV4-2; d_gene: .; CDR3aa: CASSRLDPGELFF; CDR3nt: TGTGCCAGCAGTCGACTAGATCCCGGGGAGCTGTTTTTT
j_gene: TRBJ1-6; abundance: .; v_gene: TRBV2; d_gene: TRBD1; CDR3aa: CASSFLSGQVRENSPLHF; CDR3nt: TGTGCCAGCAGCTTTCTCTCGGGACAGGTCAGGGAAAATTCACCCCTCCACTTT
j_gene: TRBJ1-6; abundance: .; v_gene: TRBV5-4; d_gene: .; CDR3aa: CASSERDPDSPLHF; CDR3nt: TGTGCCAGCAGCGAGCGGGACCCGGATTCACCCCTCCACTTT
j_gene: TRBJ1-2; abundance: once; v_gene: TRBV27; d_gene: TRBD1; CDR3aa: CASSLSRGQGAGYGYTF; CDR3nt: TGTGCCAGCAGTTTATCGCGGGGCCAGGGGGCAGGCTATGGCTACACCTTC
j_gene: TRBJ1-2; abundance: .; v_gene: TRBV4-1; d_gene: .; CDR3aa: CASSRYRADYGYTF; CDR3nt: TGCGCCAGCAGCCGGTACAGGGCCGACTATGGCTACACCTTC
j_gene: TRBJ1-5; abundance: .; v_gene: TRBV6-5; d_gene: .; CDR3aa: CASRFRAGNQPQHF; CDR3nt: TGTGCCAGCAGATTTCGGGCTGGCAATCAGCCCCAGCATTTT
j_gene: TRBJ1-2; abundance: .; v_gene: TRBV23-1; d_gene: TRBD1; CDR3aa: CASSQVPRNRGGYRGYTF; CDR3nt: TGCGCCAGCAGTCAAGTTCCCCGAAACAGGGGGGGATATCGGGGCTACACCTTC
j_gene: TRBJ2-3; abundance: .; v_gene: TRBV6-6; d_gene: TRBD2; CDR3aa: CASSSSIAGARYTQYF; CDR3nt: TGTGCCAGCAGTTCCTCAATAGCGGGTGCACGTTATACGCAGTATTTT
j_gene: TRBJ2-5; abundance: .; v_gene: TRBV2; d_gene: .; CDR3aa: CASSAGTGIETQYF; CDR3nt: TGTGCCAGCAGTGCGGGAACAGGGATCGAGACCCAGTACTTC
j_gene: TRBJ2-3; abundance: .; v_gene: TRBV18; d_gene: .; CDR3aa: CASSKRAVAQYF; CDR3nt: TGTGCCAGCTCAAAGAGGGCGGTGGCGCAGTATTTT
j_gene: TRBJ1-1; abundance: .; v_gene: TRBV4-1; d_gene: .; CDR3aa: CASSQLPQYTEAFF; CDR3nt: TGCGCCAGCAGCCAACTTCCTCAGTACACTGAAGCTTTCTTT
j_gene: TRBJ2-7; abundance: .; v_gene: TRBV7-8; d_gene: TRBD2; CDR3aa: CASSPGGFYEQYF; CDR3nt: TGTGCCAGCAGCCCGGGAGGGTTCTACGAGCAGTACTTC
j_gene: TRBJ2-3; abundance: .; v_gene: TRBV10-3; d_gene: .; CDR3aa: CAISDSTRQTTDTQYF; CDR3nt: TGTGCCATCAGTGATTCGACTCGGCAGACTACAGATACGCAGTATTTT
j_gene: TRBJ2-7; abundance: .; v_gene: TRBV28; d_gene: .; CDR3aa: CASRSGTTYEQYF; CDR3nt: TGTGCCAGCAGATCAGGTACAACCTACGAGCAGTACTTC
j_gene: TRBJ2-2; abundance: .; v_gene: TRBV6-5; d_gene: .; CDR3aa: CASSYLRGIPTGELFF; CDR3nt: TGTGCCAGCAGTTACCTGCGGGGCATACCCACCGGGGAGCTGTTTTTT
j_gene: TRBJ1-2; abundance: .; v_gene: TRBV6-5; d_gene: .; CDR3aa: CASSPTIVYGYTF; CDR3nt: TGTGCCAGCAGTCCTACAATCGTCTATGGCTACACCTTC
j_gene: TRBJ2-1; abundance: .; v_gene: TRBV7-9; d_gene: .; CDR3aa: CASSFPRGSLYNEQFF; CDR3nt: TGTGCCAGCAGCTTCCCCCGTGGCAGTCTCTACAATGAGCAGTTCTTC
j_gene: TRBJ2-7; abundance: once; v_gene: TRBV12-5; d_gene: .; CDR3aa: CASGLPSTHEQYF; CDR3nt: TGTGCTAGTGGTTTGCCTTCTACCCACGAGCAGTACTTC
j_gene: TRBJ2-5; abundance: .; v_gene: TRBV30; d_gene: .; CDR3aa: CAWSLGVETQYF; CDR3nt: TGTGCCTGGAGCCTGGGTGTCGAGACCCAGTACTTC
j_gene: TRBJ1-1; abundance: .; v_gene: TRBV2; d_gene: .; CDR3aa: CASSESGIVSEAFF; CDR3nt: TGTGCCAGCAGTGAGTCGGGGATTGTCTCTGAAGCTTTCTTT
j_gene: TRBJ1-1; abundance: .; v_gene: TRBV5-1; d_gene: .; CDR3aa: CASSLTGLGLNTEAFF; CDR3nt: TGCGCCAGCAGCTTGACAGGGTTGGGACTGAACACTGAAGCTTTCTTT
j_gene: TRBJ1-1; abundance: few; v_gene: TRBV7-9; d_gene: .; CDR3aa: CASIVVREGTEAFF; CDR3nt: TGTGCCAGCATTGTGGTCAGGGAGGGCACTGAAGCTTTCTTT
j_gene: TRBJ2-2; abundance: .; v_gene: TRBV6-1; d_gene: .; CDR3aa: CASSVTGAGELFF; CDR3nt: TGTGCCAGCAGTGTGACCGGGGCCGGGGAGCTGTTTTTT
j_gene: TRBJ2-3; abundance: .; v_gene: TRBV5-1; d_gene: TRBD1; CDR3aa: CASSLGTGRTDTQYF; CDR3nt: TGCGCCAGCAGCTTGGGGACAGGGCGGACAGATACGCAGTATTTT
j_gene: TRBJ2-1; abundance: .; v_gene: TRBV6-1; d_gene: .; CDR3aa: CASRLQMPSYNEQFF; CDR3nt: TGTGCCAGCAGGTTACAGATGCCCTCCTACAATGAGCAGTTCTTC
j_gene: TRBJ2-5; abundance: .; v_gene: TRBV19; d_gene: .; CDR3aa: CASSISAVTETQYF; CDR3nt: TGTGCCAGTAGTATATCAGCGGTCACAGAGACCCAGTACTTC
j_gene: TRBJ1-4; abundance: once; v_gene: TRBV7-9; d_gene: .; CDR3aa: CASTFTPTRTTNEKLFF; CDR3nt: TGTGCCAGCACATTCACCCCGACGCGAACAACTAATGAAAAACTGTTTTTT
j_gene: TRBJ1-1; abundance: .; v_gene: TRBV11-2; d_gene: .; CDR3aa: CASSPGANTEAFF; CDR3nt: TGTGCCAGCAGCCCGGGGGCGAACACTGAAGCTTTCTTT
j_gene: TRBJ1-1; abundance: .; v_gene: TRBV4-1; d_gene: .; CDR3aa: CASSQDRFLDEAFF; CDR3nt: TGCGCCAGCAGCCAAGACCGATTCCTGGATGAAGCTTTCTTT
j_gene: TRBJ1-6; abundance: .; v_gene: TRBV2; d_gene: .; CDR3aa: CASSETKVGGSPLHF; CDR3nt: TGTGCCAGCAGTGAAACCAAAGTTGGGGGTTCACCCCTCCACTTT
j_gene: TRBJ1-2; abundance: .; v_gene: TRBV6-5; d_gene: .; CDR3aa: CASSYGSEVYGYTF; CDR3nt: TGTGCCAGCAGTTACGGGTCAGAAGTCTATGGCTACACCTTC
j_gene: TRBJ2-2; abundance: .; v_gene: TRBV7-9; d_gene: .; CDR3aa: CASSLSGWGTGELFF; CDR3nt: TGTGCCAGCAGCTTAAGTGGTTGGGGTACCGGGGAGCTGTTTTTT
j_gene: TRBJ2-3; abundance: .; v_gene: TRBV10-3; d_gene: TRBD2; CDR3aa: CAITDSGGRVDTQYF; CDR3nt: TGTGCCATCACTGATAGCGGGGGGCGTGTAGATACGCAGTATTTT
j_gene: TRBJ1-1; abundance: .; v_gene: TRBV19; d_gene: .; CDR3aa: CASSPGQNTEAFF; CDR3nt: TGTGCCAGTAGTCCGGGACAGAACACTGAAGCTTTCTTT
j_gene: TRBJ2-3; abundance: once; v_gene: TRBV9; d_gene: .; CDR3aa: CASSVEGSRGTQYF; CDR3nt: TGTGCCAGCAGCGTAGAGGGTAGTAGGGGTACGCAGTATTTT
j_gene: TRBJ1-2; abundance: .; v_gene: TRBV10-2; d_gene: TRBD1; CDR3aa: CASSDWDRDYGYTF; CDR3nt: TGCGCCAGCAGTGACTGGGACAGAGACTATGGCTACACCTTC
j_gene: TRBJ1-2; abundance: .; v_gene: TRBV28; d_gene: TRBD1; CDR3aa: CASRDGTGYGYTF; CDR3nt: TGTGCCAGCAGAGACGGGACAGGGTATGGCTACACCTTC
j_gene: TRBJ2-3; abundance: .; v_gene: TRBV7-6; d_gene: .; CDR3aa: CASSLSGGSDTQYF; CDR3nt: TGTGCCAGCAGCCTCTCAGGGGGGTCAGATACGCAGTATTTT
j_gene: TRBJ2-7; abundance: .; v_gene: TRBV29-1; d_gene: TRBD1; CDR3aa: CSVRTGGTYEQYF; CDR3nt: TGCAGCGTCCGGACAGGGGGTACCTACGAGCAGTACTTC
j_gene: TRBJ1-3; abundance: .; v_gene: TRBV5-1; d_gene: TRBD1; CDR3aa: CASSFKTGAGNTIYF; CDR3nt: TGCGCCAGCAGCTTTAAGACAGGGGCTGGAAACACCATATATTTT
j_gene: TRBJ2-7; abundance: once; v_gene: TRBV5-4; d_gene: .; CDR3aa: CASSFEWQGEDEQYF; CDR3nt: TGTGCCAGCAGCTTTGAATGGCAGGGTGAGGACGAGCAGTACTTC
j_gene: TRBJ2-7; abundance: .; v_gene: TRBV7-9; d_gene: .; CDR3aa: CASSSRGYEQYF; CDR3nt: TGTGCCAGCAGCTCTAGGGGCTACGAGCAGTACTTC
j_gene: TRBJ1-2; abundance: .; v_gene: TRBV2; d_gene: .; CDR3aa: CANVQGNYGYTF; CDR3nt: TGTGCCAACGTACAGGGTAACTATGGCTACACCTTC
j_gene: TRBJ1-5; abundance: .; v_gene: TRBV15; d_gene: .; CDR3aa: CATSSGGGYQPQHF; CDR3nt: TGTGCCACCAGCAGCGGGGGCGGGTATCAGCCCCAGCATTTT
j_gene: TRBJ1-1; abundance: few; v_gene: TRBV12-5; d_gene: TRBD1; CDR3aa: CASGRSRDRGSGNPEAFF; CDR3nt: TGTGCTAGTGGGAGATCCCGGGACAGGGGAAGCGGTAACCCTGAAGCTTTCTTT
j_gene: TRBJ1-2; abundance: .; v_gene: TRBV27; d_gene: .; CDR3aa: CASSSGGHGYTF; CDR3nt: TGTGCCAGCAGTAGTGGCGGGCATGGCTACACCTTC
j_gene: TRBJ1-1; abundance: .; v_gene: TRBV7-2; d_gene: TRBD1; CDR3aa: CASKTGTGILGGAFF; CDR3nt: TGTGCCAGCAAAACCGGGACAGGCATCTTGGGGGGAGCTTTCTTT
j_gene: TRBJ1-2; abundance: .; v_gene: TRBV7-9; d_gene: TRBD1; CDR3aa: CASLYQRPGQGPMGYGYTF; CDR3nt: TGTGCCAGCTTGTATCAAAGGCCGGGACAGGGACCAATGGGCTATGGCTACACCTTC